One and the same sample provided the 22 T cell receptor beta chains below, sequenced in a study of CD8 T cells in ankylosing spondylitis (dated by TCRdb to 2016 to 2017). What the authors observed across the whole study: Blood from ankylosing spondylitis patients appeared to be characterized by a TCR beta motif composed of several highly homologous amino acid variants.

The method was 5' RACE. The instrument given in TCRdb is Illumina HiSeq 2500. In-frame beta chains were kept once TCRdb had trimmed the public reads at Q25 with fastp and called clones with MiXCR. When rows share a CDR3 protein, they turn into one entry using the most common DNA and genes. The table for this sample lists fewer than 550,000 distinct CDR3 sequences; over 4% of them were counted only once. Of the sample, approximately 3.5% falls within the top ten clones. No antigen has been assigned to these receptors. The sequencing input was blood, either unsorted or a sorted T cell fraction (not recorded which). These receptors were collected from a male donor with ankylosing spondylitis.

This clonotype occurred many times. CDR3 loop: CASSQGRLRSPLHF. DNA of the CDR3: TGCGCCAGCAGCCAAGGGAGGTTAAGGTCACCCCTCCACTTT. The rearrangement uses TRBV4-3 and TRBJ1-6; D not resolved. This CDR3 has 14 amino acids. The germline CDR1 and CDR2 sequences are LGHNA and YSLEER. Trimming cost V 1 base and J 10 bases, with 11 bases left between them.

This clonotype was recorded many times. The CDR3 sequence: CASSSDGGEQYF. CDR3 sequence (DNA): TGTGCCAGCAGCTCGGACGGAGGAGAGCAGTACTTC. This chain links TRBV5-6 with TRBJ2-7, with a possible D match to TRBD2 (5 bases). V was shortened by 3 bases and J by 7 bases, with 11 bases between the two germline ends. This CDR3 is 12 amino acids long. Germline CDR1 is SGHDT and CDR2 is YYEEEE.

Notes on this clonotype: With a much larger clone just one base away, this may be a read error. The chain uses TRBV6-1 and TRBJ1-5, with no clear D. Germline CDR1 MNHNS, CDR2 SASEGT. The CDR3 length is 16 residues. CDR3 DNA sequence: TGTACCAGCAGTGAAGCATATGGGGTAAGCAATCAGCCCCAGCATTTT. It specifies CTSSEAYGVSNQPQHF.

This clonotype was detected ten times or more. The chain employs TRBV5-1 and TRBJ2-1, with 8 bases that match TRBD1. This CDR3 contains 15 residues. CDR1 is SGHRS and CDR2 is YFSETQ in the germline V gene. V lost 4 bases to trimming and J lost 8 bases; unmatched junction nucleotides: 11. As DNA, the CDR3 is TGCGCCAGCAGCCCGGAGGGACAGGTGAGCGATGAGCAGTTCTTC. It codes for CASSPEGQVSDEQFF.

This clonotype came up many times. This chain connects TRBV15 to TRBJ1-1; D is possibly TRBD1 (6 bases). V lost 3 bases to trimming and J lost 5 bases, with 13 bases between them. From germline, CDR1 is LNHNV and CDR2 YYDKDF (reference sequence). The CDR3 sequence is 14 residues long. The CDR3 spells CATSREPQGTEAFF. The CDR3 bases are TGTGCCACCAGCAGGGAACCACAGGGAACTGAAGCTTTCTTT. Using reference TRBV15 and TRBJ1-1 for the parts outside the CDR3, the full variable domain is DAMVIQNPRYQVTQFGKPVTLSCSQTLNHNVMYWYQQKSSQAPKLLFHYYDKDFNNEADTPDNFQSRRPNTSFCFLDIRSPGLGDTAMYLCATSREPQGTEAFFGQGTRLTVV.

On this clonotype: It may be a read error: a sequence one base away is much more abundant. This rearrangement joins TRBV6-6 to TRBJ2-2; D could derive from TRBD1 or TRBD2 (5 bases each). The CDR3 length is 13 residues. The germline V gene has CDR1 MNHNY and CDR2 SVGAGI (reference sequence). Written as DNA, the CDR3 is TGTCCCAGCAGGGTCCCCGGGGCCGGGGAGCTGTTTTTT. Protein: CPSRVPGAGELFF.

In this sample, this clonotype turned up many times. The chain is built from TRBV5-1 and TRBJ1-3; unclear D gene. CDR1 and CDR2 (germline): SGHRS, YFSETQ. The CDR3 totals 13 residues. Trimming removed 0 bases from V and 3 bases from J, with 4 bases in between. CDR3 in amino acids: CASSLDVGNTIYF. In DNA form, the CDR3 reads TGCGCCAGCAGCTTGGATGTTGGAAACACCATATATTTT. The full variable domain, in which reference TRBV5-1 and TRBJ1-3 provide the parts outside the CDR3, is KAGVTQTPRYLIKTRGQQVTLSCSPISGHRSVSWYQQTPGQGLQFLFEYFSETQRNKGNFPGRFSGRQFSNSRSEMNVSTLELGDSALYLCASSLDVGNTIYFGEGSWLTVV.

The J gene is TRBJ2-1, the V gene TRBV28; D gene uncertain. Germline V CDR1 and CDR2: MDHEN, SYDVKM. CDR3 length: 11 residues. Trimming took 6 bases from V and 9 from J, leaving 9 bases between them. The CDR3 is CASSLHSEQFF. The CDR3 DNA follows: TGTGCCAGCAGCCTACACTCTGAGCAGTTCTTC.

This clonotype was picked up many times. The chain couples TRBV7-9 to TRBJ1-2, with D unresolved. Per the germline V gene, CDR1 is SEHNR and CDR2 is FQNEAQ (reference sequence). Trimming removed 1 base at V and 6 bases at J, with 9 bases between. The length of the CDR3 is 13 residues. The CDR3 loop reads CASSLGVRDGYTF. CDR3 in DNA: TGTGCCAGCAGCTTAGGAGTAAGGGATGGCTACACCTTC. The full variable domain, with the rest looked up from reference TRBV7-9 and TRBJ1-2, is DTGVSQNPRHKITKRGQNVTFRCDPISEHNRLYWYRQTLGQGPEFLTYFQNEAQLEKSRLLSDRFSAERPKGSFSTLEIQRTEQGDSAMYLCASSLGVRDGYTFGSGTRLTVV.

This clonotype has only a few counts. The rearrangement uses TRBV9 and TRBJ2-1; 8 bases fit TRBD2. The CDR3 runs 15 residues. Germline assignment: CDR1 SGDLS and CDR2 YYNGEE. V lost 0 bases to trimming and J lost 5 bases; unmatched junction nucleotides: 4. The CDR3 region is CASSVVAGSHNEQFF. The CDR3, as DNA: TGTGCCAGCAGCGTAGTAGCGGGGAGTCACAATGAGCAGTTCTTC.

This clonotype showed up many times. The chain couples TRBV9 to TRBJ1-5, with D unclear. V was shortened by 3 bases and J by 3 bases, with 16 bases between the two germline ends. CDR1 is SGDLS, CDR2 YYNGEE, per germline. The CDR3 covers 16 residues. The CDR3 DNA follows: TGTGCCAGCAGCGCCCGGTCTGGGGAGGACAATCAGCCCCAGCATTTT. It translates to CASSARSGEDNQPQHF.

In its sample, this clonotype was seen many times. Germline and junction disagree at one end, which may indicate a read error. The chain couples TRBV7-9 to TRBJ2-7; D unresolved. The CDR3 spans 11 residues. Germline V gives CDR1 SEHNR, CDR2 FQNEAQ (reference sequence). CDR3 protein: CASRLGYEQYF. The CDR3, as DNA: TGTGCCAGCAGATTAGGTTACGAGCAGTACTTC. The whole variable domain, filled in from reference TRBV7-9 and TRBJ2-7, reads DTGVSQNPRHKITKRGQNVTFRCDPISEHNRLYWYRQTLGQGPEFLTYFQNEAQLEKSRLLSDRFSAERPKGSFSTLEIQRTEQGDSAMYLCASRLGYEQYFGPGTRLTVT.

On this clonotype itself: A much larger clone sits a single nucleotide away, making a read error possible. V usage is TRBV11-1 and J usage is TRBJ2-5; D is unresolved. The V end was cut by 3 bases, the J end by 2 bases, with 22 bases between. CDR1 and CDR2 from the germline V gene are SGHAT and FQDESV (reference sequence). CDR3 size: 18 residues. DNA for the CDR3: TGTGCCAGCAGCTTCGAGTCTTATTGGTCAGGCAAACAAGAGACCCAGTACTTC. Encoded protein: CASSFESYWSGKQETQYF.

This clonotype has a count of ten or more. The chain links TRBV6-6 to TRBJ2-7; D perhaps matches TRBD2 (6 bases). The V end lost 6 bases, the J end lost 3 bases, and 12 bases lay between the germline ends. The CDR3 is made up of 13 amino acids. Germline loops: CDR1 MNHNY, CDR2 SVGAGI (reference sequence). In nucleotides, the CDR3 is TGTGCCAGCAGAGCGGGCTCCCTCTACGAGCAGTACTTC. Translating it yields CASRAGSLYEQYF.

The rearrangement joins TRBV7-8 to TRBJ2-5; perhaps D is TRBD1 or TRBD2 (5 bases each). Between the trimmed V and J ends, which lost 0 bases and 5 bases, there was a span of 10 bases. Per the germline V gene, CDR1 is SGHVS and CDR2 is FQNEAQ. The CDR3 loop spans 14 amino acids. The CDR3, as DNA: TGTGCCAGCAGCTTAGCGGGGGTCGAGGAGACCCAGTACTTC. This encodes CASSLAGVEETQYF.

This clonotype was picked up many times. CDR3 nucleotides: TGCGCCAGCAGCCAAGGCAAGGTCTCTAACTATGGCTACACCTTC. This translates into CASSQGKVSNYGYTF. The chain uses TRBV4-3 and TRBJ1-2; D unclear. The CDR3 has 15 amino acids. The V and J ends lost 1 base and 0 bases respectively, with 9 bases between them. CDR1 LGHNA and CDR2 YSLEER come from the germline V gene.

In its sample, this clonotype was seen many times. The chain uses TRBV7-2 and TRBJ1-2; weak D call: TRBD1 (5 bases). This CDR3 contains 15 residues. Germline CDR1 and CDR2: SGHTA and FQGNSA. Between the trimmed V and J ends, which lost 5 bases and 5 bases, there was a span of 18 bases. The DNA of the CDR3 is TGTGCCAGCAGCCCGTTTTATACGGGGCCTTATGGCTACACCTTC. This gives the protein CASSPFYTGPYGYTF. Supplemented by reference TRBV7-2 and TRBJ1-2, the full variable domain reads GAGVSQSPSNKVTEKGKDVELRCDPISGHTALYWYRQSLGQGLEFLIYFQGNSAPDKSGLPSDRFSAERTGGSVSTLTIQRTQQEDSAVYLCASSPFYTGPYGYTFGSGTRLTVV.

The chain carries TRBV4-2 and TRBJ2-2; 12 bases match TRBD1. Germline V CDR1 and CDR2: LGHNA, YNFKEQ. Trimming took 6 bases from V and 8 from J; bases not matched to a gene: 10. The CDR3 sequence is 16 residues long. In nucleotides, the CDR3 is TGTGCCAGCAGTAGGGAGGGACAGGGGGCGCCTGGGGAGCTGTTTTTT. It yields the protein CASSREGQGAPGELFF.

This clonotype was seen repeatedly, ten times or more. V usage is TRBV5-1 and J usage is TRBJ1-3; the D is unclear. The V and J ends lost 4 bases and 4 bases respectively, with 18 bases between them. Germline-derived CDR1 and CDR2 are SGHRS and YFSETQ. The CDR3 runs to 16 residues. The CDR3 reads CASSPSVPDSGNTIYF. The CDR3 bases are TGCGCCAGCAGCCCGTCAGTCCCGGACTCAGGAAACACCATATATTTT. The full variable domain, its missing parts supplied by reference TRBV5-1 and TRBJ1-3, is KAGVTQTPRYLIKTRGQQVTLSCSPISGHRSVSWYQQTPGQGLQFLFEYFSETQRNKGNFPGRFSGRQFSNSRSEMNVSTLELGDSALYLCASSPSVPDSGNTIYFGEGSWLTVV.

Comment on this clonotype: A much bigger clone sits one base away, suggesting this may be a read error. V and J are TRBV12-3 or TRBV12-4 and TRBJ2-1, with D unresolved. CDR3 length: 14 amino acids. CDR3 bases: TGTACCAGCAGTTTAGTAAGGATATACAATGAGCAGTTCTTC. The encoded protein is CTSSLVRIYNEQFF.

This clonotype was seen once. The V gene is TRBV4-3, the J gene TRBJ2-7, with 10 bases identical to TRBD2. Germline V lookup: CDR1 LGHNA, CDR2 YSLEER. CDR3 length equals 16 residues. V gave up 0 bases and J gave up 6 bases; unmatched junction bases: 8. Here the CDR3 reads CASSQERAGGPGEQYF. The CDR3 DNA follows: TGCGCCAGCAGCCAAGAGCGAGCGGGGGGGCCCGGCGAGCAGTACTTC.

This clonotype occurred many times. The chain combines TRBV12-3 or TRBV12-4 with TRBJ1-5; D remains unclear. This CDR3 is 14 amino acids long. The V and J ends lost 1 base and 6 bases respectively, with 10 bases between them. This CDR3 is CASSLEDQSQPQHF. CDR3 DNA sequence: TGTGCCAGCAGTTTAGAGGATCAGAGTCAGCCCCAGCATTTT.